This TCR beta chain was observed in a study of chronic HIV infection and antiretroviral therapy. This clonotype showed up just a few times. The germline V and J ends were trimmed by 4 bases and 12 bases, with 13 bases remaining between them. Germline assignment: CDR1 SGHTA and CDR2 FQGNSA. CDR3 length equals 12 residues. TCRdb analysed the 5' RACE reads with MiXCR anew, one entry per CDR3 protein. Found here are around 30,000 distinct CDR3 sequences, about 9.6% of them singletons; the top ten hold about 2.7%. The TCR originated in an adult who had HIV and had not received antiretroviral therapy, or was an uninfected healthy control (not recorded which). Sequenced material: peripheral blood. The chain couples TRBV7-2 to TRBJ1-5; D gene unclear. DNA of the CDR3: TGTGCCAGCAGCTCGGACGGGTTTGTCCAGCATTTT. Translated, it gives CASSSDGFVQHF.